The clone carrying this T cell receptor (beta chain) was recorded only once. The sample comes from a study of blood T cell repertoires in COVID-19. Background on the study: COVID-19 samples from acute and convalescent phases originated in the United States, Italy and Spain. The cDNA or gDNA used as material had been derived from T cells, B-cell-depleted T cells, or PBMCs.

The CDR3 has 16 amino acids. V lost 0 bases, J lost 7 bases, and 3 bases stayed unmatched. Germline loops: CDR1 SGDLS, CDR2 YYNGEE. Original data processing: Amplified reference gene primers provided the basis for estimating nucleated cell counts. Repertoires were generated with immunoSEQ multiplex PCR, while TCRdb's copy carries only in-frame clones and drops some. That table supplies the V and J calls and clone size; D and trimming were determined from the DNA. The sample holds over 150,000 clones, 91% seen once. Sequencing used peripheral blood. The receptor was derived from a man aged 50 or older with acute or convalescent COVID-19. The V call is TRBV9, the J call TRBJ2-1, with 14 nucleotides matching TRBD2. CDR3 DNA: TGTGCCAGCAGCGTAGTAGGGACTAGCGGGAGAAATGAGCAGTTCTTC. Its protein is CASSVVGTSGRNEQFF.